The entry below gives a single TCR beta chain sequence along with its context. Its antigen is unknown. This entry is derived from a study of metastatic and nonmetastatic thyroid tumors. On the study more broadly: From malignant and benign thyroid patients, repertoires in blood and in tumor or nodule tissue were compared. Study-wide findings and caveats: Malignant tumors reportedly showed significantly higher TCR beta diversity than benign nodules in both blood and tumor.

Per the original data handling: Between-group CDR3 differences, defined by clinicopathological status, yielded a distant-metastasis classifier for papillary thyroid cancer. TCRdb re-called the PCR reads through MiXCR. The V and J calls were not made by the authors but by TCRdb's processing. In the table there are about 22,000 clones, less than 20% of which are singletons. Every patient was untreated before thyroid surgery. The CDR3 extends over 15 amino acids. The germline V and J ends were trimmed by 2 bases and 3 bases, with 9 bases remaining between them. The germline gives CDR1 SGDLS, CDR2 YYNGEE.

The sequencing sample was made of adjacent normal tissue. The V and J genes are TRBV9 and TRBJ1-6; D is ambiguous. The source is a male donor with papillary thyroid cancer or a benign thyroid nodule (not recorded which). Some clones in this sample may be carry-over from other donors' samples. The CDR3 DNA sequence: TGTGCCAGCAGCGTCCTGGGCAGCTATAATTCACCCCTCCACTTT. Amino acid sequence: CASSVLGSYNSPLHF.